One sample yielded the 26 T cell receptor beta chains listed below, sequenced in a study of blood T cell repertoires in COVID-19. TCRdb's table, derived via immunoSEQ multiplex PCR, lists solely in-frame clones and lacks some. The sample yields 250,000 to 300,000 clones, roughly nine tenths seen once. The sequenced sample consisted of peripheral blood. The receptors shown here come from a woman aged 50 to 60 who had recovered from COVID-19.

The CDR3 DNA sequence: TGTGCCACCAGGCGGCAGGGTCACACCGGGGAGCTGTTTTTT. Translating it yields CATRRQGHTGELFF. This chain links TRBV2 with TRBJ2-2; possible D gene TRBD1, 5 bases. V was pared by 10 bases and J by 3 bases, with 15 bases between. Per germline, CDR1 SNHLY and CDR2 FYNNEI. This CDR3 is 14 amino acids long.

The rearrangement joins TRBV7-9 to TRBJ1-1; D gene unclear. The CDR3 has 14 amino acids. Germline V CDR1 and CDR2: SEHNR, FQNEAQ (reference sequence). Trimming took 4 bases from V and 0 from J, leaving 9 bases between them. The CDR3 protein is CASSSTRMNTEAFF. CDR3 sequence (DNA): TGTGCCAGCAGCTCAACCAGAATGAACACTGAAGCTTTCTTT.

Only one count was recorded for this clone. The CDR3 spells CASSLAGGGTDTQYF. The CDR3 DNA is TGTGCCAGCAGCTTGGCGGGGGGTGGGACAGATACGCAGTATTTT. The chain is built from TRBV5-5 and TRBJ2-3, with 7 bases identical to TRBD2. V was clipped by 0 bases and J by 3 bases; unmatched bases: 4. Looked up from germline, CDR1 is SGHKS and CDR2 is YYEKEE (reference sequence). The CDR3 extends over 15 amino acids.

The J gene is TRBJ2-7, the V gene TRBV28, with D unclear. V gave up 6 bases and J gave up 1 base, with 4 bases separating them. The CDR3 is 11 amino acids. Germline-derived CDR1 and CDR2 are MDHEN and SYDVKM. For the CDR3, the DNA is TGTGCCAGCAGCTTTTCCTACGAGCAGTACTTC. Translation gives CASSFSYEQYF.

This chain connects TRBV12-5 to TRBJ2-1; the match to TRBD1 covers 9 bases. V lost 2 bases and J lost 8; bases outside the gene matches: 4. The CDR3 consists of 14 residues. Germline loops: CDR1 LGHNT, CDR2 FRNRAP. The DNA of the CDR3 is TGTGCTAGTGGTTTGAGGGACAGGGTTGATGAGCAGTTCTTC. Translating it yields CASGLRDRVDEQFF.

J is TRBJ2-1 and V is TRBV28; the match to TRBD2 covers 7 bases. CDR3 length: 15 residues. Trimming cost V 2 bases and J 5 bases; bases outside gene matches: 6. Germline V gene sequence: CDR1 MDHEN, CDR2 SYDVKM. The CDR3 DNA sequence: TGTGCCAGCAGTTTAGGGGGGGACCCGAACAATGAGCAGTTCTTC. The encoded protein is CASSLGGDPNNEQFF.

This chain joins TRBV18 and TRBJ2-7; 8 bases are a match to TRBD2. Germline V gives CDR1 KGHSH, CDR2 LQKENI. The CDR3 contains 17 residues. V trimming: 0 bases; J trimming: 2 bases; junction bases outside the gene matches: 9. The chain's CDR3 is CASSPPKRTSGPYEQYF. The CDR3 nucleotides read TGTGCCAGCTCACCACCGAAAAGAACTAGCGGCCCCTACGAGCAGTACTTC. Drawing the rest from reference TRBV18 and TRBJ2-7, the complete variable domain is NAGVMQNPRHLVRRRGQEARLRCSPMKGHSHVYWYRQLPEEGLKFMVYLQKENIIDESGMPKERFSAEFPKEGPSILRIQQVVRGDSAAYFCASSPPKRTSGPYEQYFGPGTRLTVT.

This chain joins TRBV11-3 and TRBJ1-1; no clear D. Looked up from germline, CDR1 is SGHNT and CDR2 is YENEEA. Trimming left V 4 bases short and J 4 bases short, with 10 bases between. The CDR3 runs 13 residues. This CDR3 is CASSYLEGTEAFF. The DNA for the CDR3 is TGTGCCAGCAGCTATCTAGAGGGCACTGAAGCTTTCTTT.

The chain uses TRBV6-2 or TRBV6-3 and TRBJ1-3; 7 nucleotides line up with TRBD1. Germline loops: CDR1 MNHEY, CDR2 SVGEGT. J was trimmed by 2 bases and V by 5 bases; bases with no gene match: 3. The CDR3 runs to 14 residues. For the CDR3, the DNA is TGTGCCAGCAGTGCGACAGGGACTGGAAACACCATATATTTT. Protein sequence: CASSATGTGNTIYF.

The chain has TRBV19 and TRBJ2-7; 8 bases are a match to TRBD1. CDR1 LNHDA and CDR2 SQIVND come from the germline V gene (reference sequence). The CDR3 runs 14 residues. With V trimmed by 7 bases and J by 2 bases, 7 bases remained unmatched. The CDR3 is CASNDRGKTYEQYF. The CDR3 bases are TGTGCCAGTAATGACAGGGGAAAGACCTACGAGCAGTACTTC. Together with reference TRBV19 and TRBJ2-7, the CDR3 gives the full variable domain: DGGITQSPKYLFRKEGQNVTLSCEQNLNHDAMYWYRQDPGQGLRLIYYSQIVNDFQKGDIAEGYSVSREKKESFPLTVTSAQKNPTAFYLCASNDRGKTYEQYFGPGTRLTVT.

The chain couples TRBV6-5 to TRBJ1-5; no clear D gene. The CDR3 runs to 14 residues. Germline loops: CDR1 MNHEY, CDR2 SVGAGI. V lost 6 bases, J lost 0 bases, and 9 bases lay in between. The CDR3 DNA reads as TGTGCCAGCAGCTCAGGATATAGCAATCAGCCCCAGCATTTT. Its translation is CASSSGYSNQPQHF.

This clone was found once. The V call is TRBV4-2, the J call TRBJ2-4; D may be TRBD2 (6 bases). CDR1 LGHNA and CDR2 YNFKEQ come from the germline V gene. This CDR3 region has 17 residues. The ends were cut back, 6 bases at V and 0 bases at J, with 18 bases in the middle. The CDR3 here is CASRPLGGSRAKNIQYF. The DNA for the CDR3 is TGTGCCAGCAGGCCCCTTGGAGGGTCGCGAGCCAAAAACATTCAGTACTTC.

V usage is TRBV5-1 and J usage is TRBJ2-5; TRBD1 is a possible D gene (5 bases). Germline CDR1 reads SGHRS; CDR2 reads YFSETQ. Trimming removed 0 bases at V and 4 bases at J, with 10 bases between. The CDR3 totals 14 residues. The CDR3 DNA sequence: TGCGCCAGCAGCTTGGGGCAGGGAATAGAGACCCAGTACTTC. This encodes CASSLGQGIETQYF.

J is TRBJ1-1 and V is TRBV13, with 7 bases aligning to TRBD1. V dropped 5 bases and J dropped 3; count of bases not matched to a gene: 6. Germline V gene sequence: CDR1 PRHDT, CDR2 FYEKMQ (reference sequence). The CDR3 has 14 amino acids. This CDR3 reads CASSAQGEDTEAFF. In DNA form, the CDR3 reads TGTGCCAGCAGCGCCCAGGGGGAGGACACTGAAGCTTTCTTT.

The rearrangement uses TRBV5-1 and TRBJ1-1, with TRBD1 as a possible D gene (6 bases). The CDR3 spans 14 residues. The V and J ends lost 2 bases and 4 bases respectively, with 12 bases between them. Looked up from germline, CDR1 is SGHRS and CDR2 is YFSETQ. Here the CDR3 DNA reads TGCGCCAGCAGCTTTCCGGACAGAATCACTGAAGCTTTCTTT. Protein product: CASSFPDRITEAFF.

This clone was recorded many times. V is TRBV4-2 and J is TRBJ2-4, with 11 bases that match TRBD2. This CDR3 has 16 residues. Germline V gene data show CDR1 as LGHNA and CDR2 as YNFKEQ. V dropped 0 bases and J dropped 8; count of bases not matched to a gene: 6. This chain's CDR3 is CASSQEPTSGVDIQYF. CDR3 in DNA: TGTGCCAGCAGCCAAGAGCCGACTAGCGGGGTTGACATTCAGTACTTC.

J is TRBJ2-3 and V is TRBV19; TRBD2 might be the D (7 bases). The CDR3 sequence is 16 residues long. Germline-derived CDR1 and CDR2 are LNHDA and SQIVND (reference sequence). Between the trimmed V and J ends, which lost 4 bases and 0 bases, there was a span of 14 bases. As DNA, the CDR3 is TGTGCCAGTAGTAAGGTACAGGGAGGGAGCACAGATACGCAGTATTTT. Amino acid sequence: CASSKVQGGSTDTQYF.

This chain links TRBV6-5 with TRBJ1-2; weak D call: TRBD1 (5 bases). The CDR3 has 15 amino acids. The germline V gene has CDR1 MNHEY and CDR2 SVGAGI. Trimming shortened V by 6 bases and J by 5 bases, and 19 bases separated the two germline ends. This CDR3 is CASSFAQAPPYGYTF. CDR3 coding DNA: TGTGCCAGCAGCTTCGCACAGGCTCCGCCTTATGGCTACACCTTC.

This chain connects TRBV7-3 to TRBJ1-2, with 11 positions matching TRBD1. The CDR3 has 14 amino acids. Trimming cost V 8 bases and J 10 bases; bases outside gene matches: 12. Germline lookup yields CDR1 SGHTA and CDR2 FQGTGA. CDR3 sequence: CASSSSGTGGSYTF. The CDR3 DNA reads as TGTGCCAGCTCTAGTTCCGGGACAGGGGGTTCCTACACCTTC.

CDR3 residues: CAINRDSFYEQYF. The CDR3 nucleotides are TGTGCCATCAACCGGGACAGCTTCTACGAGCAGTACTTC. V and J are TRBV10-3 and TRBJ2-7; TRBD1 matches at 7 bases. The CDR3 has 13 residues. Trimming cost V 7 bases and J 3 bases; bases outside gene matches: 6. In germline, CDR1 is ENHRY, CDR2 SYGVKD.

This clone has a single count. The chain employs TRBV21-1 and TRBJ1-3; TRBD1 is taken as the D call from the table, unchecked against the DNA. TRBV21-1 constitutes a pseudogene. The length of the CDR3 is 15 residues. CDR3 DNA sequence: TGTGCCAGCAGCTTGACAGGGAGGAAGGGAAACACCATATATTTT. It encodes CASSLTGRKGNTIYF.

The chain employs TRBV6-5 and TRBJ1-4; D perhaps matches TRBD1 (5 bases). Germline V gene data show CDR1 as MNHEY and CDR2 as SVGAGI. The CDR3 is 16 residues long. V was clipped by 6 bases and J by 0 bases, with 14 bases between them. The CDR3 DNA reads TGTGCCAGCAGCTACGACAGTTTTACAACTAATGAAAAACTGTTTTTT. Protein: CASSYDSFTTNEKLFF.

This clone was observed a single time. The V and J genes are TRBV7-9 and TRBJ1-4; D may be TRBD1 (6 bases). CDR3 length equals 16 residues. Germline CDR1 SEHNR, CDR2 FQNEAQ (reference sequence). The ends were cut back, 5 bases at V and 3 bases at J, with 16 bases in the middle. This CDR3 reads CASSHSGVGANEKLFF. The CDR3 coding sequence is TGTGCCAGCAGCCACTCAGGGGTTGGAGCTAATGAAAAACTGTTTTTT.

The V gene is TRBV28, the J gene TRBJ1-2; 9 nucleotides align to TRBD1. The CDR3 has 16 residues. CDR1 MDHEN and CDR2 SYDVKM come from the germline V gene. V was pared by 5 bases and J by 5 bases, with 12 bases of the junction left unmatched. The CDR3 protein is CASSAHGTGRRYGYTF. DNA of the CDR3: TGTGCCAGCAGTGCCCACGGGACAGGGCGTAGGTATGGCTACACCTTC.

The CDR3 sequence is CASSQDNREQPQHF. The CDR3, as DNA: TGTGCCAGCAGCCAAGATAACAGGGAACAGCCCCAGCATTTT. The chain carries TRBV3-1 (or the pseudogene TRBV3-2) and TRBJ1-5; D is possibly TRBD1 (6 bases). This CDR3 contains 14 residues. Germline CDR1 is LGHDT and CDR2 is YNNKEL (reference sequence). The V gene lost 0 bases and the J gene lost 7 bases, with 10 bases spanning the gap.

The V call is TRBV6-2 or TRBV6-3, the J call TRBJ2-7, with D perhaps TRBD2 (6 bases). Between the trimmed V and J ends, which lost 6 bases and 0 bases, there was a span of 9 bases. Germline-derived CDR1 and CDR2 are MNHEY and SVGEGT. The CDR3 has 13 residues. CDR3 nucleotides: TGTGCCAGCAGCTGGGACTCCTCCTACGAGCAGTACTTC. Its translation is CASSWDSSYEQYF.